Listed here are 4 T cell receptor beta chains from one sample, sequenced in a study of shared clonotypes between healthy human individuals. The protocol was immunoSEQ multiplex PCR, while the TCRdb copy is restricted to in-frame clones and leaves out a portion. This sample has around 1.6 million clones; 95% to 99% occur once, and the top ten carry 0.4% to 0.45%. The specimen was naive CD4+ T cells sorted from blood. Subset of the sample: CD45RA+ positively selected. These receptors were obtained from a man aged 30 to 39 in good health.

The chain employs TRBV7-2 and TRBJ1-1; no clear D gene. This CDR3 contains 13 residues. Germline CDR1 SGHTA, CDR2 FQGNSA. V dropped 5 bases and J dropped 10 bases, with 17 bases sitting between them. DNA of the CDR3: TGTGCCAGCAGCCCTTTTAAGGGCGGACGAGCTTTCTTT. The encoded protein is CASSPFKGGRAFF. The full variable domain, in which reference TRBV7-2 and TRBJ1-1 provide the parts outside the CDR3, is GAGVSQSPSNKVTEKGKDVELRCDPISGHTALYWYRQSLGQGLEFLIYFQGNSAPDKSGLPSDRFSAERTGGSVSTLTIQRTQQEDSAVYLCASSPFKGGRAFFGQGTRLTVV.

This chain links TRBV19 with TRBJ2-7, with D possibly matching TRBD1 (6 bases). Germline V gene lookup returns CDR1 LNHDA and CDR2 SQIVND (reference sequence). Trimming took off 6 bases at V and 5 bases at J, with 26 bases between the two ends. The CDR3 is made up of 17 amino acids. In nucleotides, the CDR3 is TGTGCCAGTAGCCCAGCCCGTACAGGGTATGGAAGCGACGAGCAGTACTTC. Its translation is CASSPARTGYGSDEQYF.

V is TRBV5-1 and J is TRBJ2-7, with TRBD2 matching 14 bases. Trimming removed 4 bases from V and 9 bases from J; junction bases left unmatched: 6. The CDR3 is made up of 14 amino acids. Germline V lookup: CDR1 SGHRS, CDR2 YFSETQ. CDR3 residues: CASSLGLAGEGQYF. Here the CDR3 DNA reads TGCGCCAGCAGCCTGGGACTAGCGGGAGAAGGGCAGTACTTC.

The CDR3 sequence is CASSDSFRGTDTQYF. The DNA for the CDR3 is TGTGCCAGCAGTGACTCGTTTCGGGGCACAGATACGCAGTATTTT. The rearrangement joins TRBV6-4 to TRBJ2-3; D not resolved. The CDR3 sequence is 15 residues long. CDR1 and CDR2 from the germline V gene are MRHNA and SNTAGT. The ends were cut back, 0 bases at V and 1 base at J, with 8 bases in the middle.